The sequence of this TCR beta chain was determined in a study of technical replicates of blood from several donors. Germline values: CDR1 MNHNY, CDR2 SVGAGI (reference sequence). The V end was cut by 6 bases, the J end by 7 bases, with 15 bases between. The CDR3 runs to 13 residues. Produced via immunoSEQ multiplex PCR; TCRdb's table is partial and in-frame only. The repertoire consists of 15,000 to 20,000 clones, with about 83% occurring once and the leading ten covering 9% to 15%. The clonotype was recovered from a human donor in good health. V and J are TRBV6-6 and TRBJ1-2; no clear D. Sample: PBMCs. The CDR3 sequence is CASSRGNIAGYTF. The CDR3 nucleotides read TGTGCCAGCAGCAGAGGGAACATAGCTGGCTACACCTTC.